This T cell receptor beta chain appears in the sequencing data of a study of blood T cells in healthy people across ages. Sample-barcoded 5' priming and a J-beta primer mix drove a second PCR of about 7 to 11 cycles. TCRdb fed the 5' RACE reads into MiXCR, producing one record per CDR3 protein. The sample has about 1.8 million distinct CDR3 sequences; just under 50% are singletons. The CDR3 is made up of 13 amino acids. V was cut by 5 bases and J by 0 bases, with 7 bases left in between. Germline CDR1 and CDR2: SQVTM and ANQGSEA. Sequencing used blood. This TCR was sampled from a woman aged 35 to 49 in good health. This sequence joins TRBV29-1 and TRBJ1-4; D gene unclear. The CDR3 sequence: CSVRTATNEKLFF. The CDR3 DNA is TGCAGCGTTAGGACTGCAACTAATGAAAAACTGTTTTTT.